This T cell receptor beta chain originates from a study of T-cell memory formation after mild COVID-19. The wider study: TCR clusters were mostly confined to one donor each.

As concerns this clonotype: Its antigen is currently unknown.

Constant-segment primers served in 5'RACE that generated TCR alpha and TCR beta cDNA libraries bearing sample barcodes and UMIs. TCRdb re-analysed the 5' RACE reads in MiXCR, keeping a single row per CDR3 protein. Here the sample spans approximately 250,000 distinct CDR3 sequences, 16% being singletons. Germline V CDR1 and CDR2: MNHNY, SVGAGI (reference sequence). The CDR3 contains 15 residues. Trimming removed 5 bases from V and 3 bases from J, with 14 bases in between. Findings and caveats of the study: Balance between CD4 and CD8 was seen in clones contracting day 15 to 85, and a CD4+ lean was seen in later expanders. CD8+ contracting clones occupied EMRA, while CD4+ ones occupied mainly CM and EM.

The chain combines TRBV6-6 with TRBJ2-1; no clear D gene. Sample: PBMCs or a T cell subset sorted from them (not recorded which). This clonotype was obtained from a man aged 18-30 years who had mild COVID-19 (a few samples of this study predate the infection). Cell type and time point are not known. CDR3 DNA: TGTGCCAGCAGTCTTCAGACGGGTGACTACAATGAGCAGTTCTTC. Translated: CASSLQTGDYNEQFF.